This TCR beta chain is from a study of CD8 T cells in ankylosing spondylitis. Germline loops: CDR1 DFQATT, CDR2 SNEGSKA (reference sequence). Trimming pared 1 base from V and 0 bases from J, leaving 9 bases between. CDR3 length: 14 residues. Researchers built TCR beta libraries using quantitative 5'-RACE with molecular barcodes. TCRdb called the 5' RACE reads again in MiXCR, with one record for every CDR3 protein. The repertoire holds a few hundred thousand distinct CDR3 sequences, around 20% seen once, with roughly 8% in the top ten. The chain couples TRBV20-1 to TRBJ1-1; D uncertain. The TCR comes from a male donor with ankylosing spondylitis or in good health (not recorded which). Sequencing was carried out using blood, either unsorted or a sorted T cell fraction (not recorded which). CDR3: CSARVSPVNTEAFF. The CDR3 nucleotides read TGCAGTGCTAGAGTTAGCCCAGTGAACACTGAAGCTTTCTTT.